This TCR beta chain was retrieved from a study of OX40 agonist ivuxolimab in advanced cancers. Notes on the research overall: The costimulatory receptor OX40 (CD134) was targeted by ivuxolimab, a fully human IgG2 agonistic monoclonal antibody. Intravenous ivuxolimab was administered to patients every 2 weeks at six dose levels: 0.01, 0.1, 0.3, 1.5, 3 and 10 mg/kg. Of the 52 patients in dose escalation, some 19 had hepatocellular carcinoma, about 15 had melanoma, 9 had renal cell carcinoma and 9 had head and neck cancer. In the dose-escalation cohort, 82.7% of patients were male, and the mean age was approximately 60 years, with a range of 23 to 79. Prior anti-PD-1, anti-PD-L1 or anti-CTLA-4 therapy was permitted, and checkpoint inhibitors had been received by more than 35% of dose-escalation patients. Three dose-escalation patients achieved partial responses, one with hepatocellular carcinoma and two with cutaneous melanoma. The point of sequencing TCRbeta in the periphery was to test whether ivuxolimab changed TCR sequence diversity and drove clonal T-cell expansion. The paper describes the monotherapy dose-escalation part (N of about 50 patients) of the phase I trial of ivuxolimab.

V is clipped by 7 bases and J by 4 bases, and the sequence between their germline boundaries is 8 bases long. The CDR3, from cysteine to phenylalanine, totals 13 residues. Of the read, only the CDR3 DNA is kept; its 39 bases are in frame from base 1. With respect to this clone: The specificity of this receptor is unknown. It has no much larger one-base neighbor in the sample; base qualities were not kept.

The paper as a whole reports these results and caveats: Low levels of normalized T-cell clonal expansion were also shown by some nonresponding patients. Which antigens the clonally expanded peripheral T cells were specific for was not determined. Clonal expansion of both CD4+ and CD8+ blood T cells was observed from baseline to week 6 at doses 0.1 to 3.0 mg/kg. After ivuxolimab, CD8+ T cells had more expanded clones than CD4+ T cells on average. In partial responders in the 0.1-3.0 mg/kg groups, normalized peripheral clonal expansion was found to be among the lowest, especially among CD8+ T cells.

Genomic DNA was extracted from sorted cells for sequencing of the TCRbeta CDR3 region. The immunoSEQ Assay was used for sequencing of TCRbeta CDR3 regions. The source is immuneACCESS, and TCRdb retained only in-frame sequences with V and J called. Part of the clones is not carried over; for the studies checked, unresolved V genes explain less than half of this, and the remainder is unexplained. The sample table contains approximately 100,000 clones; only one count was recorded for 70% to 90% of them. The top ten constitute 0.79% of the sample. Patients with a history of autoimmune disease or receiving systemic immunosuppression were excluded from the trial. Peripheral blood for TCR sequencing was collected from all dose cohorts at baseline, on cycle 4 day 1, and on cycle 7 day 1. The samples were taken from a phase I, first-in-human, multicenter, open-label dose-escalation trial of ivuxolimab. The trial enrolled adults with locally advanced or metastatic head and neck squamous cell, hepatocellular, melanoma or renal cell carcinoma. Before TCR sequencing, CD4+ T cells and CD8+ T cells from peripheral blood were sorted into separate populations.

The sequence links TRBV23-1 to TRBJ2-6; there is no confident call for the D gene. TRBV23-1 is labeled an ORF, and its function is uncertain. The material sequenced was CD4+ or CD8+ T cells sorted from blood, taken in a trial of the OX40 agonist ivuxolimab. This TCR came from an adult with an advanced solid tumor such as melanoma, head and neck, liver or kidney cancer. The CDR3 region: CASKARGANVLTF. The DNA sequence follows: TGCGCCAGCAAAGCGCGGGGGGCCAACGTCCTGACTTTC.